The 2 T cell receptor beta chains listed next were all sequenced from one sample in a study of CD4 and CD8 cells across lung adenocarcinoma regions. Using its own MiXCR run on the PCR reads, TCRdb lists one record per CDR3 protein. The profile covers approximately 19,000 distinct CDR3 sequences, with roughly 54% appearing a single time and around a quarter taken by the ten largest. What was sequenced was CD8+ T cells from the center of a lung tumor. These receptors originate from a female donor with lung adenocarcinoma. The CD4 and CD8 labels of this study may be unreliable.

V usage is TRBV11-2 and J usage is TRBJ2-5; 7 bases line up with TRBD2. The DNA end is more similar to TRBJ2-3, so the J call may be wrong. The germline gives CDR1 SGHAT, CDR2 FQNNGV. The CDR3 extends over 16 amino acids. Here the CDR3 DNA reads TGTGCCAGCGGGTGCGGGAGTGGCCGTGGCCGTGAGACCCAGTATTTT. As protein: CASGCGSGRGRETQYF.

This clonotype was seen more than once but under ten times. The rearrangement joins TRBV7-8 to TRBJ2-3, with 8 nucleotides matching TRBD2. Germline V gives CDR1 SGHVS, CDR2 FQNEAQ. CDR3 length equals 16 residues. The V segment lost 5 bases and the J segment 2 bases; nucleotides outside the gene matches: 9. The CDR3 is CASSPYGRAYTDTQYF. As DNA, the CDR3 is TGTGCCAGCAGCCCATACGGGAGGGCCTACACAGATACGCAGTATTTT.